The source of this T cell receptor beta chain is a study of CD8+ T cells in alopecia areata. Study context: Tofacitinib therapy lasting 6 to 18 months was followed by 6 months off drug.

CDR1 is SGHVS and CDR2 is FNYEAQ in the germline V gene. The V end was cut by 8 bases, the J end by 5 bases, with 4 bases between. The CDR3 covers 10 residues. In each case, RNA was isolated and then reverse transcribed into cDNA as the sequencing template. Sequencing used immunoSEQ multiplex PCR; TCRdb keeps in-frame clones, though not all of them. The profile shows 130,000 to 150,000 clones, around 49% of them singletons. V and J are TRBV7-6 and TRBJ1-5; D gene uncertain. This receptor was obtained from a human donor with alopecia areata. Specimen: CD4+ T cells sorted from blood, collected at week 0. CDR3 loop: CASQDQPQHF. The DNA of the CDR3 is TGTGCCAGCCAAGATCAGCCCCAGCATTTT.